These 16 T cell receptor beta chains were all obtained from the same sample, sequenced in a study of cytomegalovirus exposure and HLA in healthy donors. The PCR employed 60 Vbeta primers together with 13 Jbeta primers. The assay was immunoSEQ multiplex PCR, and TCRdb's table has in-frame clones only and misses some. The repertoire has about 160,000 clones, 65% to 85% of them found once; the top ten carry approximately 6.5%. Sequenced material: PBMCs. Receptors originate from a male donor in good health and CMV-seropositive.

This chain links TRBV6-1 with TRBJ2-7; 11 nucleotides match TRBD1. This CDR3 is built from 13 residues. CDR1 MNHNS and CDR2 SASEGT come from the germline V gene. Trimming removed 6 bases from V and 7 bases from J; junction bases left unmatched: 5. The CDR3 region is CASSGQGAGEQYF. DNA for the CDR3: TGTGCCAGCAGCGGACAGGGGGCGGGGGAGCAGTACTTC.

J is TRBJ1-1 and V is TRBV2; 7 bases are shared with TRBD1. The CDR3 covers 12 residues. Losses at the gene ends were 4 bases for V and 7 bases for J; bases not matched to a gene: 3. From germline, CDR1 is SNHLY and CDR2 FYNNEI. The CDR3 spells CASSGTGSEAFF. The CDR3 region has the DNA TGTGCCAGCAGTGGGACAGGCAGTGAAGCTTTCTTT.

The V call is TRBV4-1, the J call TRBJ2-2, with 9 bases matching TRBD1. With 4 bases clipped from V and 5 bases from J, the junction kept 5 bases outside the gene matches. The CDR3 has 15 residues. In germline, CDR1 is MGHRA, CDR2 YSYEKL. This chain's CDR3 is CASSPLGTGTGELFF. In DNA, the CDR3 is TGCGCCAGCAGCCCTCTCGGGACAGGGACCGGGGAGCTGTTTTTT.

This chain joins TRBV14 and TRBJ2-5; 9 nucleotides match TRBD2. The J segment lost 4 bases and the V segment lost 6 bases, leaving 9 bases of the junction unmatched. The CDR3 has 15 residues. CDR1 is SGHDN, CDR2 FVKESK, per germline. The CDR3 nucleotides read TGTGCCAGCAGGTCGGGAGCGGGAGGCTTAGAGACCCAGTACTTC. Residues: CASRSGAGGLETQYF. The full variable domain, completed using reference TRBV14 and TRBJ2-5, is EAGVTQFPSHSVIEKGQTVTLRCDPISGHDNLYWYRRVMGKEIKFLLHFVKESKQDESGMPNNRFLAERTGGTYSTLKVQPAELEDSGVYFCASRSGAGGLETQYFGPGTRLLVL.

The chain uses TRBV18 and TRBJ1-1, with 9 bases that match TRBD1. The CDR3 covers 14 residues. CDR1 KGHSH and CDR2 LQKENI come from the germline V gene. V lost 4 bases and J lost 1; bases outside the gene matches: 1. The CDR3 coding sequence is TGTGCCAGCTCACGACAGGGGGGGAACACTGAAGCTTTCTTT. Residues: CASSRQGGNTEAFF.

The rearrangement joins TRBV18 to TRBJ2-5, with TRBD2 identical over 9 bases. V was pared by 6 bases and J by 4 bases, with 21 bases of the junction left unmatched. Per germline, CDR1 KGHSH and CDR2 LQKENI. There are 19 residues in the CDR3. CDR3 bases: TGTGCCAGCTCCCTCCCGGCGGGTAGCGGGGGCCCACCCCGAGAGACCCAGTACTTC. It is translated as CASSLPAGSGGPPRETQYF.

The CDR3 reads CASGGPRGTQYF. The CDR3 region has the DNA TGTGCCAGCGGGGGCCCTCGCGGGACGCAGTATTTT. V and J are TRBV7-9 and TRBJ2-3; perhaps TRBD1 as D (6 bases). Trimming took off 8 bases at V and 9 bases at J, with 15 bases between the two ends. Germline V lookup: CDR1 SEHNR, CDR2 FQNEAQ (reference sequence). This CDR3 region has 12 residues.

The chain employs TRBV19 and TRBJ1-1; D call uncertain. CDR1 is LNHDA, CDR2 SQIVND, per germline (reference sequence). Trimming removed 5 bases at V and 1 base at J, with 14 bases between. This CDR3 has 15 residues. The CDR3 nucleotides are TGTGCCAGTAGTCTCATGAGGAGCTCGAACACTGAAGCTTTCTTT. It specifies CASSLMRSSNTEAFF.

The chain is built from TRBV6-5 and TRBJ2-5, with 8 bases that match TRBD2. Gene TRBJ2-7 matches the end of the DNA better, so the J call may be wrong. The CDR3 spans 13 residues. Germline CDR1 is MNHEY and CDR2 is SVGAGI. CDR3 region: CASSRSGNYEQYF. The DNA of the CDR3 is TGTGCCAGCAGTCGTAGCGGGAATTACGAGCAGTACTTC.

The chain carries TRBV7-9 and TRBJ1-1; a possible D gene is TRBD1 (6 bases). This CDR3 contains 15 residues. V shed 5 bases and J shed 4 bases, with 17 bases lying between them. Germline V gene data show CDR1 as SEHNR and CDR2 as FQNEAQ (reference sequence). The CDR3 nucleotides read TGTGCCAGCAGCACCCGGGACATAGCCGTCACTGAAGCTTTCTTT. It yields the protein CASSTRDIAVTEAFF.

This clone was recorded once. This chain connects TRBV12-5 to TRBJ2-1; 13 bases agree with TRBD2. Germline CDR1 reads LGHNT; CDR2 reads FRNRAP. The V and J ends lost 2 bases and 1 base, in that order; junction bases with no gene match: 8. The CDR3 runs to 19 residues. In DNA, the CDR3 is TGTGCTAGTGGTTTGTCCCGGACTAGCGGGAGCATTTCCTACAATGAGCAGTTCTTC. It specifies CASGLSRTSGSISYNEQFF.

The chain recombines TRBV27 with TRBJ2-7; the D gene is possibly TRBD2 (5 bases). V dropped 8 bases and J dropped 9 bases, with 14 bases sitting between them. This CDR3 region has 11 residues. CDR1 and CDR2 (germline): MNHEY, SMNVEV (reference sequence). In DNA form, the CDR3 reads TGTGCCAGCTTAGGGCCCGGGGTGCAGTACTTC. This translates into CASLGPGVQYF.

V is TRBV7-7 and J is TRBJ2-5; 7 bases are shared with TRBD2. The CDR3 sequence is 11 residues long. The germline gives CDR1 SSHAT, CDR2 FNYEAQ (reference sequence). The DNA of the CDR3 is TGTGCTGTGGGGGGGGAAGAGACCCAGTACTTC. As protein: CAVGGEETQYF. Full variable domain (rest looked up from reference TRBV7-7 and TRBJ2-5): GAGVSQSPRYKVTKRGQDVTLRCDPISSHATLYWYQQALGQGPEFLTYFNYEAQPDKSGLPSDRFSAERPEGSISTLTIQRTEQRDSAMYRCAVGGEETQYFGPGTRLLVL.

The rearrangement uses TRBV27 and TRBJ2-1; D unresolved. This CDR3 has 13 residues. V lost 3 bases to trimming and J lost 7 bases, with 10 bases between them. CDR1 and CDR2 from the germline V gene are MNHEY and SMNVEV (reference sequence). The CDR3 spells CASSFSSLNEQFF. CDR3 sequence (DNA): TGTGCCAGCAGTTTCTCGAGTTTGAATGAGCAGTTCTTC.

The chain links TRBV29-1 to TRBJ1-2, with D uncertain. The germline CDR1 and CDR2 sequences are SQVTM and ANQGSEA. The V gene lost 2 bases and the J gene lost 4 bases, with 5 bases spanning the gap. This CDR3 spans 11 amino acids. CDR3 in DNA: TGCAGCGTTGAAAGGAGCTATGGCTACACCTTC. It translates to CSVERSYGYTF.

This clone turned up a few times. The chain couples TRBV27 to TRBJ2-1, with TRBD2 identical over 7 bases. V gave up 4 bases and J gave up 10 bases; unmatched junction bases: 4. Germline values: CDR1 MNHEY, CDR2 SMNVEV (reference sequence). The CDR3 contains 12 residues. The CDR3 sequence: CASSSGLLEQFF. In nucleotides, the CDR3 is TGTGCCAGCAGTTCGGGACTATTAGAGCAGTTCTTC.